One sample yielded the 26 T cell receptor beta chains listed below, sequenced in a study of T cells in Graves' hyperthyroidism and ophthalmopathy. RNA transcripts were the template for amplifying TCR beta CDR3 regions. The TCR CDR3 was amplified in a first-round RT-PCR using the HTBI primer set. A single record per CDR3 protein comes from TCRdb applying MiXCR to the multiplex PCR reads. The repertoire has roughly 700,000 distinct CDR3 sequences, around 15% of them found once; the top ten carry 10%. Sequencing was performed on blood. The receptors derive from a woman in her late teens or twenties with Graves' hyperthyroidism.

The V call is TRBV7-9, the J call TRBJ2-7; 10 positions agree with TRBD1. Trimming removed 8 bases from V and 5 bases from J; junction bases left unmatched: 15. Germline lookup yields CDR1 SEHNR and CDR2 FQNEAQ (reference sequence). This CDR3 is 16 amino acids long. The CDR3 coding sequence is TGTGCCAGCTCACCACAGGAGGGACAGGGGTACAACGAGCAGTACTTC. Protein product: CASSPQEGQGYNEQYF.

On this clonotype itself: A much larger clone differs from this one at a single base, so this may be a read error. This chain connects TRBV20-1 to TRBJ2-3; 8 nucleotides line up with TRBD2. V shed 4 bases and J 2 bases; nucleotides not matched to a gene: 8. The CDR3 contains 15 residues. Germline lookup yields CDR1 DFQATT and CDR2 SNEGSKA (reference sequence). CDR3 protein: CSATSSGSHTDTQYF. Here the CDR3 DNA reads TGCAGTGCTACCTCGAGCGGGAGCCACACAGATACGCAGTATTTT.

This clonotype came up many times. The chain couples TRBV5-1 to TRBJ2-1; 8 bases align to TRBD2. Germline V lookup: CDR1 SGHRS, CDR2 YFSETQ. Trimming removed 9 bases from V and 5 bases from J; junction bases left unmatched: 7. The CDR3 spans 13 residues. As DNA, the CDR3 is TGCGCCACCTCCTTAGCGGGGCACAATGAGCAGTTCTTC. This gives the protein CATSLAGHNEQFF.

The CDR3 reads CASSDIPYGYTF. The CDR3, as DNA: TGTGCCAGCAGCGACATACCCTATGGCTACACCTTC. The chain has TRBV6-1 and TRBJ1-2; no reliable D call. Between the trimmed V and J ends, which lost 6 bases and 4 bases, there was a span of 9 bases. Germline V gene sequence: CDR1 MNHNS, CDR2 SASEGT. This CDR3 is built from 12 residues.

This clonotype was picked up a small number of times. The chain links TRBV24-1 to TRBJ2-5; no clear D. The germline V gene encodes CDR1 KGHDR and CDR2 SFDVKD. The V end lost 3 bases, the J end lost 5 bases, and 3 bases lay between the germline ends. CDR3 length: 11 amino acids. The CDR3 protein is CATSDAETQYF. The CDR3 region has the DNA TGTGCCACCAGTGATGCGGAGACCCAGTACTTC.

In DNA form, the CDR3 reads TGCAGCGAATCATCCCCCGACGCGCACTATGGCTACACCTTC. Residues: CSESSPDAHYGYTF. The V call is TRBV29-1, the J call TRBJ1-2, with no clear D. CDR3 length: 14 residues. In germline, CDR1 is SQVTM, CDR2 ANQGSEA. Between the trimmed V and J ends, which lost 7 bases and 3 bases, there was a span of 18 bases.

This clonotype was picked up many times. J is TRBJ2-5 and V is TRBV6-1; perhaps TRBD1 as D (6 bases). CDR1 is MNHNS, CDR2 SASEGT, per germline. V lost 5 bases and J 3 bases, leaving 13 bases between the germline ends. This CDR3 region has 14 residues. CDR3 sequence: CASSFGTSKETQYF. The CDR3 DNA is TGTGCCAGCAGTTTCGGGACATCCAAAGAGACCCAGTACTTC.

Many counts were recorded for this clonotype. This chain joins TRBV6-1 and TRBJ1-6, with 7 bases matching TRBD1. V lost 6 bases, J lost 9 bases, and 5 bases stayed unmatched. CDR3 length: 13 residues. Germline-derived CDR1 and CDR2 are MNHNS and SASEGT. As DNA, the CDR3 is TGTGCCAGCAGCTTAGACAGGGCTTCACCCCTCCACTTT. Protein sequence: CASSLDRASPLHF.

This clonotype has just a few counts. V gene TRBV7-9 combines with J gene TRBJ1-1; D call uncertain. The CDR3 contains 14 residues. Per germline, CDR1 SEHNR and CDR2 FQNEAQ (reference sequence). V lost 1 base to trimming and J lost 6 bases, with 12 bases between them. CDR3 loop: CASSLGTSWAEAFF. The CDR3 DNA reads as TGTGCCAGCAGCTTAGGTACATCTTGGGCTGAAGCTTTCTTT. Looking up the rest from reference TRBV7-9 and TRBJ1-1 gives the full variable domain: DTGVSQNPRHKITKRGQNVTFRCDPISEHNRLYWYRQTLGQGPEFLTYFQNEAQLEKSRLLSDRFSAERPKGSFSTLEIQRTEQGDSAMYLCASSLGTSWAEAFFGQGTRLTVV.

The rearrangement uses TRBV29-1 and TRBJ2-1, with 8 bases matching TRBD1. The CDR3 is 14 residues long. The junction had 9 bases not matched to a gene; V was cut back by 7 bases and J by 4 bases. Germline CDR1 SQVTM, CDR2 ANQGSEA. DNA of the CDR3: TGCAGCGCCCCAGGGACAGGTTCTTACAATGAGCAGTTCTTC. Protein product: CSAPGTGSYNEQFF.

This clonotype was found many times. The chain recombines TRBV20-1 with TRBJ2-4, with D uncertain. The germline CDR1 and CDR2 sequences are DFQATT and SNEGSKA (reference sequence). The CDR3 loop spans 13 amino acids. Trimming took 4 bases from V and 2 from J, leaving 9 bases between them. The CDR3 DNA reads TGCAGTGCTAAGGCTAGGACCAAAAACATTCAGTACTTC. This codes for CSAKARTKNIQYF.

This clonotype occurred many times. The CDR3 is CASSLGLAGDANEQFF. CDR3 sequence (DNA): TGTGCCAGCAGCTTAGGACTAGCGGGAGATGCCAATGAGCAGTTCTTC. J is TRBJ2-1 and V is TRBV7-2; TRBD2 matches at 12 bases. This CDR3 is 16 amino acids long. V gave up 1 base and J gave up 6 bases; unmatched junction bases: 4. Germline V gene lookup returns CDR1 SGHTA and CDR2 FQGNSA.

Turning to this clonotype: Possible read error: a much larger clone is one base away. This sequence joins TRBV5-1 and TRBJ2-7, with a tentative D call TRBD1 (5 bases). Trimming removed 6 bases from V and 2 bases from J, with 24 bases in between. The CDR3 runs 17 residues. Germline V gene data show CDR1 as SGHRS and CDR2 as YFSETQ. CDR3 residues: CASNVWWRQTDTYEQYF. Written as DNA, the CDR3 is TGCGCCAGCAACGTGTGGTGGAGACAGACCGATACCTACGAGCAGTACTTC.

The chain combines TRBV29-1 with TRBJ2-7; 7 nucleotides match TRBD1. Germline lookup yields CDR1 SQVTM and CDR2 ANQGSEA. V gave up 4 bases and J gave up 5 bases; unmatched junction bases: 11. The CDR3 consists of 14 residues. The DNA of the CDR3 is TGCAGCGTTGCGGCCGGGACAGAGAGCCACGAGCAGTACTTC. It yields the protein CSVAAGTESHEQYF.

This clonotype has ten or more counts. The chain has TRBV4-2 and TRBJ2-7; D not certain. Germline loops: CDR1 LGHNA, CDR2 YNFKEQ. V lost 2 bases and J 6 bases, leaving 5 bases between the germline ends. The CDR3 consists of 11 residues. CDR3 sequence reads: CASSQSSEQYF. DNA of the CDR3: TGTGCCAGCAGCCAATCGTCCGAGCAGTACTTC.

This clonotype has a count of ten or more. The rearrangement links TRBV7-2 to TRBJ2-1; 8 nucleotides line up with TRBD2. Germline V CDR1 and CDR2: SGHTA, FQGNSA. The CDR3 is made up of 15 amino acids. The V and J ends lost 5 bases and 0 bases, in that order; junction bases with no gene match: 3. CDR3: CASSLSGTSYNEQFF. The CDR3 DNA reads TGTGCCAGCAGCCTTAGCGGGACCTCCTACAATGAGCAGTTCTTC.

This clonotype was detected only a few times. The rearrangement links TRBV9 to TRBJ2-1; 10 nucleotides line up with TRBD1. Looked up from germline, CDR1 is SGDLS and CDR2 is YYNGEE. Germline trimming cut 4 bases from V and 8 bases from J; bases unmatched to any gene: 9. The CDR3 is made up of 15 amino acids. The CDR3 region is CASSPSGQGGDEQFF. The CDR3 DNA reads as TGTGCCAGCAGCCCAAGCGGACAGGGGGGGGATGAGCAGTTCTTC.

This clonotype was seen repeatedly, ten times or more. The chain employs TRBV2 and TRBJ1-5; 7 bases are shared with TRBD1. The CDR3 runs 15 residues. V shed 5 bases and J 1 base; nucleotides not matched to a gene: 5. Germline-derived CDR1 and CDR2 are SNHLY and FYNNEI. This CDR3 reads CASSWTGLSNQPQHF. The CDR3 DNA is TGTGCCAGCAGTTGGACAGGCTTAAGCAATCAGCCCCAGCATTTT.

This clonotype was observed at least ten times. The genes are TRBV11-2 and TRBJ2-3, with D unclear. The CDR3 runs 13 residues. The V end lost 10 bases, the J end lost 2 bases, and 13 bases lay between the germline ends. Germline CDR1 SGHAT, CDR2 FQNNGV. The CDR3 nucleotides read TGTGCCATACTAAAGGAGAACACAGATACGCAGTATTTT. Encoded protein: CAILKENTDTQYF.

As DNA, the CDR3 is TGTGCCACCAGCACCCTTAACGGGGAGCTGTTTTTT. Translating gives CATSTLNGELFF. V is TRBV15 and J is TRBJ2-2; no clear D. The CDR3 spans 12 residues. Deletions cut 4 bases from V and 7 bases from J, with 7 bases between. Germline V lookup: CDR1 LNHNV, CDR2 YYDKDF (reference sequence).

The chain combines TRBV19 with TRBJ1-2; maybe TRBD1 (5 bases). The CDR3 is 16 residues long. V was clipped by 2 bases and J by 2 bases, with 15 bases between them. CDR1 is LNHDA and CDR2 is SQIVND in the germline V gene (reference sequence). In DNA, the CDR3 is TGTGCCAGTAGTATAAGTGGAACAGGAATCAACTATGGCTACACCTTC. This codes for CASSISGTGINYGYTF.

This chain links TRBV4-3 with TRBJ2-3; the match to TRBD2 covers 8 bases. Germline V CDR1 and CDR2: LGHNA, YSLEER. The CDR3 consists of 18 residues. The junction had 10 bases not matched to a gene; V was cut back by 0 bases and J by 2 bases. The CDR3 loop reads CASSQDAGGGLSTDTQYF. DNA for the CDR3: TGCGCCAGCAGCCAAGATGCGGGGGGAGGGCTGTCCACAGATACGCAGTATTTT.

This clonotype was seen only a few times. The genes are TRBV10-3 and TRBJ2-3; D perhaps matches TRBD1 (6 bases). V was pared by 8 bases and J by 1 base, with 10 bases between. The CDR3 contains 13 residues. Germline V gives CDR1 ENHRY, CDR2 SYGVKD. The CDR3 region is CAIEAGGTDTQYF. CDR3 DNA: TGTGCCATCGAGGCAGGGGGCACAGATACGCAGTATTTT.

The chain couples TRBV6-6 to TRBJ2-1; 9 nucleotides agree with TRBD2. Germline CDR1 and CDR2: MNHNY and SVGAGI (reference sequence). V shed 1 base, J shed 8 bases, and the junction held 9 bases outside the gene matches. This CDR3 is built from 16 residues. The chain's CDR3 is CASSYLAGAPPDEQFF. CDR3 in DNA: TGTGCCAGCAGTTACTTAGCGGGAGCTCCCCCGGATGAGCAGTTCTTC.

The table lists this clonotype with a few counts. The chain links TRBV7-8 to TRBJ2-7, with 9 bases that match TRBD1. The CDR3 extends over 16 amino acids. V shed 3 bases, J shed 1 base, and the junction held 7 bases outside the gene matches. Germline lookup yields CDR1 SGHVS and CDR2 FQNEAQ. CDR3 amino acids: CASSFPRDRDSYEQYF. In DNA form, the CDR3 reads TGTGCCAGCAGCTTCCCCCGGGACAGGGATTCCTACGAGCAGTACTTC. Full variable domain (rest looked up from reference TRBV7-8 and TRBJ2-7): GAGVSQSPRYKVAKRGQDVALRCDPISGHVSLFWYQQALGQGPEFLTYFQNEAQLDKSGLPSDRFFAERPEGSVSTLKIQRTQQEDSAVYLCASSFPRDRDSYEQYFGPGTRLTVT.

The chain combines TRBV7-3 with TRBJ2-6; 7 bases align to TRBD2. V trimming: 7 bases; J trimming: 4 bases; junction bases outside the gene matches: 7. CDR1 is SGHTA and CDR2 is FQGTGA in the germline V gene. The CDR3 contains 15 residues. The CDR3 coding sequence is TGTGCCAGCACAAGGCAGGGAGGGGGGGCCAACGTCCTGACTTTC. This encodes CASTRQGGGANVLTF.